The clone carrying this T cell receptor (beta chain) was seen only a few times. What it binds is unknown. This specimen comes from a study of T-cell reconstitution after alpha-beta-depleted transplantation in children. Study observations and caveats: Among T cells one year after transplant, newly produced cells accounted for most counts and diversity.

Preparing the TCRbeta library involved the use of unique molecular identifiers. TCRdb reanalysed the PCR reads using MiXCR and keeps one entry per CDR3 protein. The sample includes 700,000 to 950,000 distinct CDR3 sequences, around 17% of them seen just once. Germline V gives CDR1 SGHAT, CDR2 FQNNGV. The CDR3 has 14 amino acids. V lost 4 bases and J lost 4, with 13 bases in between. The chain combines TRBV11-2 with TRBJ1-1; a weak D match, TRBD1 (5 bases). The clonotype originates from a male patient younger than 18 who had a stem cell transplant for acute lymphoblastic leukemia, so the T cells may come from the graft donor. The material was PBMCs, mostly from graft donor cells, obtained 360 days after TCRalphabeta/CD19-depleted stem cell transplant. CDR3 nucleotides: TGTGCCAGCAGCTACCAAGGGGTGTCCACTGAAGCTTTCTTT. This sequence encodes CASSYQGVSTEAFF. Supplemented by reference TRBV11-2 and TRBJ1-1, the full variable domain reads EAGVAQSPRYKIIEKRQSVAFWCNPISGHATLYWYQQILGQGPKLLIQFQNNGVVDDSQLPKDRFSAERLKGVDSTLKIQPAKLEDSAVYLCASSYQGVSTEAFFGQGTRLTVV.